The rows below give T cell receptor beta chains drawn from one sample of a study of cytomegalovirus exposure and HLA in healthy donors. Some clones are missing from TCRdb's copy, which holds only in-frame ones; the method was immunoSEQ multiplex PCR. This table has 120,000 or so clones, approximately 80% appearing once. Sequenced: PBMCs. The receptors come from a man aged 25-45 years in good health and CMV-seronegative. The CDR3 runs from the conserved cysteine through the conserved F or W. D genes are given only for firm matches. Only part of the rows carry a size: once, few, many, or a class if the clone is expanded.

v_gene,abundance,d_gene,j_gene,CDR3nt,CDR3aa
TRBV7-2,few,.,TRBJ2-1,TGTGCCAGCAGCTTGGCCCCAGGGCCGAGGAATGAGCAGTTCTTC,CASSLAPGPRNEQFF
TRBV19,.,.,TRBJ2-7,TGTGCCATCCCAGGGGACAATCGTTACGAGCAGTACTTC,CAIPGDNRYEQYF
TRBV10-1,.,.,TRBJ2-2,TGCGCCAGCACTAGCACCGGAAACGGGGAGCTGTTTTTT,CASTSTGNGELFF
TRBV7-9,.,TRBD2,TRBJ2-3,TGTGCCAGCAGCCCGTGGACGGGGGGGGACACAGATACGCAGTATTTT,CASSPWTGGDTDTQYF
TRBV19,.,.,TRBJ1-3,TGTGCCACTTTTTCAGGGTGGCGGAGCTCTGGAAACACCATATATTTT,CATFSGWRSSGNTIYF
TRBV11-3,.,TRBD1,TRBJ2-7,TGTGCCAGCAGCAAAGGACAGGGTCCCTACGAGCAGTACTTC,CASSKGQGPYEQYF
TRBV7-2,.,.,TRBJ1-1,TGTGCCAGCAGCCCGAAGAGGGCAAGGAACACTGAAGCTTTCTTT,CASSPKRARNTEAFF
TRBV6-5,.,.,TRBJ2-1,TGTGCCAGCAGACGACAGAGCTCCTACAATGAGCAGTTCTTC,CASRRQSSYNEQFF
TRBV19,.,.,TRBJ2-1,TGTGCCAGTAGCTCTTACAATGAGCAGTTCTTC,CASSSYNEQFF
TRBV7-9,.,.,TRBJ1-1,TGTGCCAGCAGCCCCCCGGGTATCGCTGAAGCTTTCTTT,CASSPPGIAEAFF
TRBV7-2,.,.,TRBJ2-7,TGTGCCAGCAGTTCCGGACTACTCTACGAGCAGTACTTC,CASSSGLLYEQYF
TRBV28,.,TRBD1,TRBJ1-1,TGTGCCAGCAATCTATCAGGGGGGAGGACTGAAGCCTTCTTT,CASNLSGGRTEAFF
TRBV7-2,.,TRBD2,TRBJ2-5,TGTGCCAGCAGCTTAGAAGGACTAGCGGGGCGAAGGACCCAGTACTTC,CASSLEGLAGRRTQYF
TRBV19,.,.,TRBJ1-2,TGTGCCAGTAGTATTTGGAGGACGGATGGCTACACCTTC,CASSIWRTDGYTF
TRBV19,.,TRBD1,TRBJ1-2,TGTGCCAGTAGTAGAGGACAGGGAAACTATGGCTACACCTTC,CASSRGQGNYGYTF
TRBV6-5,.,.,TRBJ2-7,TGTGCCAGCAGGACACCCAACGAGCAGTACTTC,CASRTPNEQYF
TRBV2,once,.,TRBJ2-2,TGTGCCAGCAGTGCCCAGGGTCTTGGCACCGGGGAGCTGTTTTTT,CASSAQGLGTGELFF
TRBV6-5,.,.,TRBJ2-7,TGTGCCAGCAGCCCGAGAGCAGCAGCGTACGAGCAGTACTTC,CASSPRAAAYEQYF
TRBV28,once,.,TRBJ2-3,TGTGCCAGCGCTTATTACAGGTCGGGCCGGGATACGCAGTATTTT,CASAYYRSGRDTQYF
TRBV2,.,TRBD2,TRBJ2-2,TGTGCCAGCACCCGCCGGGGCGGGAGGGAGAACACCGGGGAGCTGTTTTTT,CASTRRGGRENTGELFF
TRBV6-5,.,.,TRBJ1-2,TGTGCCAGCAGTTACTATCGCAGGAACTATGGCTACACCTTC,CASSYYRRNYGYTF
TRBV4-1,.,TRBD2,TRBJ2-7,TGCGCCAGCAGCCAAGAGGGACTAGCGGGGGAGCAGTACTTC,CASSQEGLAGEQYF
TRBV5-1,.,TRBD1,TRBJ1-1,TGCGCCAGCAGCCCGACAGGGAGTACGAACACTGAAGCTTTCTTT,CASSPTGSTNTEAFF
TRBV11-2,once,.,TRBJ1-2,TGTGCCAGCAGCTTCGAATCCCGGGACATCTATGGCTACACCTTC,CASSFESRDIYGYTF
TRBV6-5,.,.,TRBJ2-7,TGTGCCAGCAGTGCGTCCTACGAGCAGTACTTC,CASSASYEQYF
TRBV7-6,.,TRBD2,TRBJ2-7,TGTGCCAGCAGTGGACTAGCGGGAGTCGAGCAGTACTTC,CASSGLAGVEQYF
TRBV5-1,.,.,TRBJ2-3,TGCGCCAGCAGCTCCAGGGGCTTAAGCACAGATACGCAGTATTTT,CASSSRGLSTDTQYF
TRBV27,.,TRBD1,TRBJ2-6,TGTGCCAGCAGTGAAAAGGGACAGCCGTCCCGCTCTGGGGCCAACGTCCTGACTTTC,CASSEKGQPSRSGANVLTF
TRBV5-1,.,TRBD1,TRBJ1-4,TGCGCCAGCAGCGGGGGACAGGGGTTTGAAAAACTGTTTTTT,CASSGGQGFEKLFF
TRBV10-3,.,TRBD2,TRBJ2-5,TGTGCCATCAGTGAGCCTATAGCGGGAGACCGGGAGACCCAGTACTTC,CAISEPIAGDRETQYF
TRBV19,.,TRBD2,TRBJ2-1,TGTGCCAGTAGTACGGGAGGGTCCTACAATGAGCAGTTCTTC,CASSTGGSYNEQFF
TRBV19,.,TRBD2,TRBJ2-7,TGTGCCAGTAGTATAGCCCTGGGAGCGGGGGAGAGGATTTCCTACGAGCAGTACTTC,CASSIALGAGERISYEQYF
TRBV10-3,.,TRBD1,TRBJ1-1,TGTGCCATCAGTGATAAGGGGGCGAACACTGAAGCTTTCTTT,CAISDKGANTEAFF
TRBV7-8,.,.,TRBJ2-2,TGTGCCAGCAGCTTATTCCGGGGGAACACCGGGGAGCTGTTTTTT,CASSLFRGNTGELFF
TRBV7-7,.,TRBD2,TRBJ2-5,TGTGCCAGCAGCTCCCTCGGGCGGGAGGGCCGAGAGACCCAGTACTTC,CASSSLGREGRETQYF
TRBV19,.,TRBD2,TRBJ2-2,TGTGCCAGTAGTATAGAGCTAGCGGGGGGGCCCACCGGGGAGCTGTTTTTT,CASSIELAGGPTGELFF
TRBV28,.,TRBD1,TRBJ1-5,TGTGCCAGCAGTTTGGGGACAGGGGCTGGTAGCAATCAGCCCCAGCATTTT,CASSLGTGAGSNQPQHF
TRBV5-5,.,.,TRBJ1-2,TGTGCCAGCAGCTATAACCGCTACCAGGCCGAATTCTATGGCTACACCTTC,CASSYNRYQAEFYGYTF
TRBV19,once,.,TRBJ1-2,TGTGCCAGTAGTATAGCTTTTGGACAGAGCTATGGCTACACCTTC,CASSIAFGQSYGYTF
TRBV7-2,once,TRBD1,TRBJ2-7,TGTGCCAGCAGCCTACAGGGGTCCCTCTCCTACGAGCAGTACTTC,CASSLQGSLSYEQYF
TRBV5-4,.,.,TRBJ1-6,TGTGCCAGCAGCTTGGAGGATTCGGGGGTGGGGTCACCCCTCCACTTT,CASSLEDSGVGSPLHF